The next 3 T cell receptor beta chains were all read from a single sample in a study of blood T cell repertoires in COVID-19. Assay: immunoSEQ multiplex PCR; the TCRdb copy retains only in-frame clones and omits some. The sample includes 220,000 or so clones, approximately 83% of them seen just once. Sequencing input: PBMCs or T cells enriched from blood (not recorded which). The receptors derive from a woman aged 60 to 75 who had recovered from COVID-19.

This chain joins TRBV6-5 and TRBJ1-3; tentatively, D is TRBD1 (5 bases). This CDR3 is 15 amino acids long. V lost 3 bases to trimming and J lost 3 bases, with 12 bases between them. Per germline, CDR1 MNHEY and CDR2 SVGAGI. Written as DNA, the CDR3 is TGTGCCAGCAGTTATGGGGGGAATTTTGGAAACACCATATATTTT. Its protein is CASSYGGNFGNTIYF.

For the CDR3, the DNA is TGTGCCAGTAGTGGAGACACCCAAGGGGCCTACAATGAGCAGTTCTTC. It translates to CASSGDTQGAYNEQFF. This rearrangement joins TRBV19 to TRBJ2-1, with D possibly TRBD1 on 5 matching bases. There are 16 residues in the CDR3. V was pared by 5 bases and J by 2 bases, with 16 bases between. Germline-derived CDR1 and CDR2 are LNHDA and SQIVND (reference sequence).

The chain couples TRBV14 to TRBJ1-4; TRBD1 matches at 9 bases. From germline, CDR1 is SGHDN and CDR2 FVKESK. V dropped 5 bases and J dropped 5; count of bases not matched to a gene: 6. The CDR3 loop spans 15 amino acids. The CDR3 region has the DNA TGTGCCAGCAGCAATAGGGACAGGGAGAATGAAAAACTGTTTTTT. Amino acid sequence: CASSNRDRENEKLFF.